Presented here are 26 T cell receptor beta chains from one specimen sequenced in a study of regulatory T cells in long-lasting Graves disease. According to the study, TCR beta libraries were built with iRepertoire HTBI primers and CDR3-region Arm-PCR. Using its own MiXCR run on the multiplex PCR reads, TCRdb lists one record per CDR3 protein. In the table there are 300,000 or so distinct CDR3 sequences, around a fifth of which are singletons. Sample time point: persistent/refractory GD, antithyroid drugs over 5 years with positive TRAb. With RNA extracted from PBMCs as input, the TCR library was made. The starting material was peripheral blood mononuclear cells (PBMCs), obtained when the disease was refractory, from a patient treated with antithyroid drugs. These receptors were obtained from a female donor with Graves disease.

The chain employs TRBV12-3 or TRBV12-4 and TRBJ2-7, with TRBD2 as a possible D gene (6 bases). V lost 4 bases, J lost 6 bases, and 19 bases lay in between. The CDR3 totals 15 residues. CDR3 sequence reads: CASSYLAFPRSEQYF. CDR3 DNA sequence: TGTGCCAGCAGTTACCTAGCGTTCCCCCGCTCCGAGCAGTACTTC.

Many counts were recorded for this clonotype. The J gene is TRBJ1-2, the V gene TRBV10-3, with a tentative D call TRBD1 (5 bases). The CDR3 consists of 12 residues. Trimming left V 9 bases short and J 4 bases short, with 12 bases between. Germline loops: CDR1 ENHRY, CDR2 SYGVKD. DNA of the CDR3: TGTGCCATTCAGCGGGGCCTCTATGGCTACACCTTC. Protein sequence: CAIQRGLYGYTF.

This rearrangement joins TRBV19 to TRBJ2-7; D is undetermined. The CDR3 consists of 12 residues. CDR1 and CDR2 (germline): LNHDA, SQIVND (reference sequence). Trimming shortened V by 10 bases and J by 1 base, and 11 bases separated the two germline ends. CDR3 DNA sequence: TGTGCCACCACAGACGGATCCTACGAGCAGTACTTC. Its translation is CATTDGSYEQYF.

The J gene is TRBJ2-1, the V gene TRBV24-1, with 7 positions matching TRBD1. CDR1 and CDR2 from the germline V gene are KGHDR and SFDVKD. The CDR3 contains 14 residues. The V gene end was trimmed by 7 bases and the J gene end by 3 bases; junction bases not matched to a gene: 5. The CDR3 sequence is CATSSTGIYNEQFF. The CDR3 DNA sequence: TGTGCCACCAGCTCGACAGGGATCTACAATGAGCAGTTCTTC.

This clonotype appeared many times. This chain uses TRBV5-6 with TRBJ2-5; 10 bases align to TRBD1. CDR3 length: 15 residues. J was trimmed by 5 bases and V by 4 bases; bases with no gene match: 8. In germline, CDR1 is SGHDT, CDR2 YYEEEE. The CDR3 here is CASSTRTGGTETQYF. The CDR3 region has the DNA TGTGCCAGCAGCACAAGGACAGGGGGTACGGAGACCCAGTACTTC. The entire variable domain, with the rest obtained from reference TRBV5-6 and TRBJ2-5, is as follows: DAGVTQSPTHLIKTRGQQVTLRCSPKSGHDTVSWYQQALGQGPQFIFQYYEEEERQRGNFPDRFSGHQFPNYSSELNVNALLLGDSALYLCASSTRTGGTETQYFGPGTRLLVL.

This clonotype was detected ten times or more. The CDR3 DNA is TGTGCCAGCAGCTTAATCGGCGTCACGAGCACTGAAGCTTTCTTT. As protein: CASSLIGVTSTEAFF. The rearrangement uses TRBV7-3 and TRBJ1-1; D uncertain. Looked up from germline, CDR1 is SGHTA and CDR2 is FQGTGA. The ends were cut back, 1 base at V and 4 bases at J, with 13 bases in the middle. The CDR3 consists of 15 residues.

This clonotype was seen many times. This chain connects TRBV7-6 to TRBJ1-1, with TRBD1 matching 7 bases. The CDR3 spans 15 residues. After removal of 4 bases from V and 1 base from J, the junction contained 6 bases not matched to a gene. The germline gives CDR1 SGHVS, CDR2 FNYEAQ. Here the CDR3 reads CASSSTGVGNTEAFF. The CDR3 nucleotides are TGTGCCAGCAGCTCCACAGGGGTGGGGAACACTGAAGCTTTCTTT.

This clonotype was observed a few times. A much larger clone differs by one base, so this may be a read error. The rearrangement links TRBV20-1 to TRBJ2-7, with no clear D. CDR1 and CDR2 (germline): DFQATT, SNEGSKA (reference sequence). The length of the CDR3 is 14 residues. The V end lost 2 bases, the J end lost 0 bases, and 11 bases lay between the germline ends. The chain's CDR3 is CSARSWLNSYEQYF. For the CDR3, the DNA is TGCAGTGCTAGAAGCTGGCTGAACTCCTACGAGCAGTACTTC.

This clonotype was seen at least ten times. The V gene is TRBV12-3 or TRBV12-4, the J gene TRBJ1-5; TRBD1 is a possible D gene (6 bases). The CDR3 is 15 residues long. V was shortened by 3 bases and J by 2 bases, with 11 bases between the two germline ends. This chain's CDR3 is CASSFWGAGNQPQHF. The CDR3 DNA is TGTGCCAGCAGTTTCTGGGGGGCTGGCAATCAGCCCCAGCATTTT.

This clonotype appeared a few times. The V gene is TRBV6-5, the J gene TRBJ2-2, with D perhaps being TRBD1 or TRBD2 (7 bases each). V was cut by 3 bases and J by 6 bases, with 17 bases left in between. Per the germline V gene, CDR1 is MNHEY and CDR2 is SVGAGI. CDR3 length equals 16 residues. CDR3 sequence reads: CASSYHAGGVAGELFF. DNA for the CDR3: TGTGCCAGCAGTTATCATGCAGGGGGGGTAGCCGGGGAGCTGTTTTTT.

This clonotype came up a few times. A much larger clone lies one base from this, so it may be a read error. The chain uses TRBV20-1 and TRBJ1-2, with D hard to call. CDR1 and CDR2 from the germline V gene are DFQATT and SNEGSKA (reference sequence). This CDR3 has 12 amino acids. This CDR3 reads CSAMMVVYGYIF. The CDR3 DNA is TGCAGTGCTATGATGGTAGTTTATGGCTACATCTTC.

This clonotype showed up just a few times. The rearrangement links TRBV19 to TRBJ1-3; 7 positions match TRBD1. The junction had 8 bases not matched to a gene; V was cut back by 10 bases and J by 2 bases. Per germline, CDR1 LNHDA and CDR2 SQIVND (reference sequence). The CDR3 runs 14 residues. CDR3 bases: TGTGCCACCAGCCCGGGACAGCCTGGAAACACCATATATTTT. This translates into CATSPGQPGNTIYF.

This clonotype was seen a few times. This chain connects TRBV30 to TRBJ1-4; 9 bases are shared with TRBD1. The CDR3 totals 15 residues. J gave up 8 bases and V 1 base, and 8 bases lay outside the gene matches. Germline V gene lookup returns CDR1 GTSNPN and CDR2 SVGIG (reference sequence). Here the CDR3 reads CAWSGGQGRTEKLFF. CDR3 sequence (DNA): TGTGCCTGGAGTGGAGGACAGGGGCGGACCGAAAAACTGTTTTTT.

This clonotype was seen only a few times. The chain uses TRBV12-3 or TRBV12-4 and TRBJ2-5, with D perhaps TRBD1 (6 bases). V lost 7 bases to trimming and J lost 3 bases, with 12 bases between them. The CDR3 consists of 13 residues. CDR3 sequence: CASNMGAEETQYF. The CDR3 DNA is TGTGCCAGCAATATGGGGGCCGAAGAGACCCAGTACTTC.

This clonotype was counted at least ten times. The chain joins TRBV20-1 to TRBJ1-2, with 8 positions matching TRBD1. The V gene's germline CDR1 is DFQATT and CDR2 SNEGSKA (reference sequence). The V and J ends lost 5 bases and 5 bases, in that order; junction bases with no gene match: 4. The CDR3 length is 12 residues. The CDR3 nucleotides read TGCAGTGCTCCCGACAGGGGATATGGCTACACCTTC. Its translation is CSAPDRGYGYTF.

At least ten counts were recorded for this clonotype. The chain couples TRBV6-1 to TRBJ1-2, with D unresolved. CDR1 and CDR2 from the germline V gene are MNHNS and SASEGT. This CDR3 region has 12 residues. V lost 10 bases, J lost 8 bases, and 17 bases lay in between. The CDR3, as DNA: TGTGCCACCCGGGAAATCCAACGGGGCTACACCTTC. Protein sequence: CATREIQRGYTF.

This clonotype was found many times. The chain joins TRBV7-2 to TRBJ1-6; D not certain. Deletions cut 1 base from V and 2 bases from J, with 3 bases between. The CDR3 length is 14 residues. Looked up from germline, CDR1 is SGHTA and CDR2 is FQGNSA. CDR3 loop: CASSLGTYNSPLHF. Written as DNA, the CDR3 is TGTGCCAGCAGCTTAGGCACCTATAATTCACCCCTCCACTTT.

In this sample, this clonotype turned up once. Being one base from a much bigger clone, this may be a read error. This sequence joins TRBV7-9 and TRBJ2-2; 7 nucleotides line up with TRBD1. Germline lookup yields CDR1 SEHNR and CDR2 FQNEAQ (reference sequence). There are 15 residues in the CDR3. V shed 1 base, J shed 1 base, and the junction held 0 bases outside the gene matches. The CDR3 sequence is CASSLGTGNTGELFF. The CDR3 nucleotides read TGTGCCAGCAGCTTAGGGACAGGGAACACCGGGGAGCTGTTTTTT.

The chain employs TRBV18 and TRBJ1-1; D not certain. The CDR3 is 13 amino acids. The germline CDR1 and CDR2 sequences are KGHSH and LQKENI. The V and J ends lost 9 bases and 1 base respectively, with 12 bases between them. The CDR3 spells CASRLKGNTEAFF. CDR3 bases: TGTGCCAGTCGCCTAAAAGGGAACACTGAAGCTTTCTTT.

This chain links TRBV7-8 with TRBJ2-5; TRBD2 matches 10 bases. The CDR3 extends over 15 amino acids. Trimming at V came to 4 bases and at J to 3 bases, leaving 5 bases not matched to a gene. Germline V lookup: CDR1 SGHVS, CDR2 FQNEAQ. CDR3 loop: CASSSPTSGEETQYF. CDR3 in DNA: TGTGCCAGCAGCTCCCCCACTAGCGGGGAAGAGACCCAGTACTTC. Together with reference TRBV7-8 and TRBJ2-5, the CDR3 gives the full variable domain: GAGVSQSPRYKVAKRGQDVALRCDPISGHVSLFWYQQALGQGPEFLTYFQNEAQLDKSGLPSDRFFAERPEGSVSTLKIQRTQQEDSAVYLCASSSPTSGEETQYFGPGTRLLVL.

At least ten counts were recorded for this clonotype. J is TRBJ1-2 and V is TRBV29-1, with D possibly being TRBD1 (5 bases). V dropped 4 bases and J dropped 8 bases, with 20 bases sitting between them. In germline, CDR1 is SQVTM, CDR2 ANQGSEA. CDR3 length equals 14 residues. The CDR3 sequence: CSVVSRQTLSGYTF. CDR3 in DNA: TGCAGCGTTGTCTCGAGACAGACGTTGTCGGGCTACACCTTC.

This rearrangement joins TRBV7-8 to TRBJ2-7; D possibly corresponds to TRBD1 (6 bases). This CDR3 is built from 15 residues. CDR1 and CDR2 from the germline V gene are SGHVS and FQNEAQ. The V end lost 5 bases, the J end lost 4 bases, and 18 bases lay between the germline ends. CDR3 in DNA: TGTGCCAGCAGCGGAGCCGGGACATTGACGTACGAGCAGTACTTC. It is translated as CASSGAGTLTYEQYF.

The rearrangement joins TRBV3-1 to TRBJ2-4; D is unresolved. Trimming left V 4 bases short and J 5 bases short, with 21 bases between. This CDR3 has 17 amino acids. Germline loops: CDR1 LGHDT, CDR2 YNNKEL (reference sequence). The CDR3 region has the DNA TGTGCCAGCAGCCCAACGTCCCAGCTACGGAATGAAAACATTCAGTACTTC. It codes for CASSPTSQLRNENIQYF.

This clonotype was recorded many times. This chain links TRBV6-1 with TRBJ1-5; D call uncertain. V lost 6 bases and J 0 bases, leaving 9 bases between the germline ends. CDR1 and CDR2 (germline): MNHNS, SASEGT. CDR3 length equals 14 residues. The CDR3 sequence: CASRLIDSNQPQHF. As DNA, the CDR3 is TGTGCCAGCAGGCTGATAGATAGCAATCAGCCCCAGCATTTT.

The chain links TRBV6-9 to TRBJ2-1; D is perhaps TRBD1 or TRBD2 (5 bases each). Looked up from germline, CDR1 is MNHGY and CDR2 is SVAAGI. V lost 3 bases and J lost 7, with 10 bases in between. The CDR3 spans 13 residues. The CDR3 loop is CASSYGTINEQFF. Here the CDR3 DNA reads TGTGCCAGCAGTTACGGGACCATAAATGAGCAGTTCTTC.

This clonotype appeared a few times. The chain uses TRBV24-1 and TRBJ2-5, with D uncertain. From germline, CDR1 is KGHDR and CDR2 SFDVKD. The V gene lost 9 bases and the J gene lost 9 bases, with 19 bases spanning the gap. This CDR3 has 13 amino acids. CDR3 in DNA: TGTGCCACCGAATCGGCCAATACGATGGCCCAGTACTTC. Residues: CATESANTMAQYF.